This T cell receptor beta chain was sequenced in a study of OX40 agonist ivuxolimab in advanced cancers. Study context: Earlier anti-PD-1, anti-PD-L1 or anti-CTLA-4 therapy was permitted; about 39% had received some.

The CDR3 length is 13 residues. Germline assignment: CDR1 SGHRS and CDR2 YFSETQ. V lost 1 base and J lost 0, with 4 bases in between. Clones were sequenced by immunoSEQ multiplex PCR, and TCRdb holds only the in-frame ones, with some missing. Here the sample spans 85,000 to 100,000 clones, around 94% being singletons. The sequence derives from an adult with an advanced solid tumor such as melanoma, head and neck, liver or kidney cancer. The starting material was CD4+ or CD8+ T cells sorted from blood, obtained in a trial of the OX40 agonist ivuxolimab. The genes are TRBV5-1 and TRBJ2-5; D gene unclear. The CDR3 sequence: CASSLPYQETQYF. CDR3 coding DNA: TGCGCCAGCAGCTTGCCTTACCAAGAGACCCAGTACTTC.